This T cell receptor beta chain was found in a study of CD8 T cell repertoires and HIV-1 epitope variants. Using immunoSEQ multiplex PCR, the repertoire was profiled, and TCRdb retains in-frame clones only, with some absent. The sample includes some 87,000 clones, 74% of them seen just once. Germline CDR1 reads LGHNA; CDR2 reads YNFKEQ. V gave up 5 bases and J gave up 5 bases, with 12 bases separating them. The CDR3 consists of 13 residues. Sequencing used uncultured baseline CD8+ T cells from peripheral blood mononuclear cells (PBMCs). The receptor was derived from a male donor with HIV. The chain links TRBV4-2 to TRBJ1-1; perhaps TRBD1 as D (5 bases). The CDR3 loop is CASSLAEGTEAFF. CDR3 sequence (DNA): TGTGCCAGCAGCTTGGCCGAGGGGACTGAAGCTTTCTTT.